This is a list of T cell receptor beta chains from one sample in a study of shared clonotypes between healthy human individuals. Here immunoSEQ multiplex PCR was the method, and the copy in TCRdb shows in-frame clones only, minus some. The sample consists of over a million clones, under 80% of them appearing once. Sequencing input: memory CD4+ T cells sorted from blood. The receptors were gathered from a man aged 18 to 35 in good health. The CDR3 runs from the conserved cysteine through the conserved F or W. The order of the fields is D gene, J gene, clone size, V gene, CDR3 protein, CDR3 DNA. D genes are given only for firm matches. Where a row states a size, it is once, few, many or the class of an expanded clone; other rows omit it.

NA,TRBJ1-2,NA,TRBV28,CASSLYNYGYTF,TGTGCCAGCAGTTTGTATAACTATGGCTACACCTTC
TRBD2,TRBJ2-1,NA,TRBV10-3,CATSPGGAGGTNEQFF,TGTGCCACCAGCCCCGGGGGGGCGGGAGGTACCAATGAGCAGTTCTTC
NA,TRBJ2-1,NA,TRBV6-5,CASTKTAGIQFF,TGTGCCAGCACCAAAACCGCCGGGATACAGTTCTTC
TRBD2,TRBJ2-7,NA,TRBV9,CASSVGAGGPYEQYF,TGTGCCAGCAGCGTAGGTGCGGGAGGGCCCTACGAGCAGTACTTC
NA,TRBJ1-1,NA,TRBV6-5,CASSYSDYPNTEAFF,TGTGCCAGCAGTTACTCCGACTACCCGAACACTGAAGCTTTCTTT
NA,TRBJ1-1,few,TRBV6-1,CASSERTGLGTEAFF,TGTGCCAGCAGTGAACGAACAGGGTTGGGCACTGAAGCTTTCTTT
NA,TRBJ2-2,NA,TRBV30,CAWSPGSLRELFF,TGTGCCTGGAGTCCTGGGAGTTTGAGGGAGCTGTTTTTT
NA,TRBJ2-3,few,TRBV30,CAWSGTATDTQYF,TGTGCCTGGAGTGGGACGGCCACAGATACGCAGTATTTT
TRBD1,TRBJ2-5,few,TRBV4-1,CASSQTGVGETQYF,TGCGCCAGCAGCCAGACAGGGGTTGGGGAGACCCAGTACTTC
TRBD1,TRBJ2-3,NA,TRBV30,CAWGAHRGLSTDTQYF,TGTGCCTGGGGGGCGCACAGGGGCCTGAGCACAGATACGCAGTATTTT
TRBD1,TRBJ2-7,NA,TRBV7-2,CASSPRQGLWEQYF,TGTGCCAGCAGCCCTCGACAGGGCCTCTGGGAGCAGTACTTC
NA,TRBJ2-2,NA,TRBV10-3,CAIRPDRANTGELFF,TGTGCCATCAGACCAGACAGAGCGAACACCGGGGAGCTGTTTTTT
TRBD1,TRBJ1-1,few,TRBV30,CAGRGQGGLNTEAFF,TGTGCCGGCCGCGGACAGGGCGGGTTGAACACTGAAGCTTTCTTT
NA,TRBJ2-3,NA,TRBV4-2,CASSQDSQDTQYF,TGTGCCAGCAGCCAAGATTCTCAAGATACGCAGTATTTT
TRBD1,TRBJ2-5,NA,TRBV5-1,CASSLAGRGQETQYF,TGCGCCAGCAGCTTGGCCGGCAGGGGGCAAGAGACCCAGTACTTC
NA,TRBJ2-7,NA,TRBV6-6,CASSYDRTYEQYF,TGTGCCAGCAGTTACGACAGGACCTACGAGCAGTACTTC
NA,TRBJ2-7,NA,TRBV30,CAWSPATYEQYF,TGTGCCTGGAGTCCGGCTACCTACGAGCAGTACTTC
TRBD2,TRBJ2-5,once,TRBV28,CASSLPLAGVETQYF,TGTGCCAGCAGTCTACCACTAGCGGGGGTTGAGACCCAGTACTTC
TRBD1,TRBJ1-3,NA,TRBV9,CASSVRDRGPGGGNTIYF,TGTGCCAGCAGCGTCCGGGACAGGGGACCAGGGGGTGGAAACACCATATATTTT
TRBD1,TRBJ2-1,NA,TRBV5-1,CASSPSGTDYNEQFF,TGCGCCAGCAGCCCCTCCGGGACAGACTACAATGAGCAGTTCTTC
TRBD1,TRBJ1-2,NA,TRBV6-1,CASSDFYRGARVGYTF,TGTGCCAGCAGTGATTTTTACAGGGGCGCACGGGTTGGCTACACCTTC
TRBD1,TRBJ1-1,NA,TRBV11-2,CASSLVGQGTEAFF,TGTGCCAGCAGCTTAGTGGGACAGGGAACTGAAGCTTTCTTT
TRBD1,TRBJ2-2,few,TRBV5-4,CASSLEQGPNTGELFF,TGTGCCAGCAGCTTGGAACAGGGGCCGAACACCGGGGAGCTGTTTTTT
NA,TRBJ1-3,NA,TRBV18,CASSPLPDTSSGNTIYF,TGTGCCAGCTCACCACTGCCCGACACGAGCTCTGGAAACACCATATATTTT